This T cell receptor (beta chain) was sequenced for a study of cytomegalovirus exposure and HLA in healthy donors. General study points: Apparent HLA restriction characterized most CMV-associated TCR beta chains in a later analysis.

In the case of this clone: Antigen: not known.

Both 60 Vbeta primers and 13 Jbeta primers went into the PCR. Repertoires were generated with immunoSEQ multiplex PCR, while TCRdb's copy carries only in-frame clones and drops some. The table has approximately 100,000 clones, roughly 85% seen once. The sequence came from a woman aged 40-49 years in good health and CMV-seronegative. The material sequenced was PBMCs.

The CDR3 here is CAWSLRVAANGYTF. CDR3 nucleotides: TGTGCCTGGAGTCTCCGGGTGGCAGCGAATGGCTACACCTTC. V gene TRBV30 combines with J gene TRBJ1-2; no clear D. The V end lost 2 bases, the J end lost 6 bases, and 16 bases lay between the germline ends. Germline V gene lookup returns CDR1 GTSNPN and CDR2 SVGIG (reference sequence). The CDR3 contains 14 residues.